This T cell receptor (beta chain) was obtained from a study of blood T cells in healthy people across ages. Findings and limits, study-wide: Older age coincided with a roughly linear decline in TCR beta diversity per million T cells.

Ranging in age from about 6 to 90, the donors were healthy Caucasian individuals from Russia. This clonotype was counted only a few times. No antigen is known for it. This CDR3 is built from 21 residues. Trimming removed 12 bases from V and 0 bases from J; junction bases left unmatched: 29. Germline lookup yields CDR1 KGHDR and CDR2 SFDVKD. Then a second PCR, running about 6 to 11 cycles, was carried out with a sample-barcoded 5' primer and a J-beta primer mix. TCRdb reanalysed the 5' RACE reads using MiXCR and keeps one entry per CDR3 protein. In the table there are some 1.4 million distinct CDR3 sequences, 42% of which are singletons.

V and J are TRBV24-1 and TRBJ2-5, with 8 positions matching TRBD1. The source of this sequence is a woman between 18 and 29 years old in good health. Input material: blood. The CDR3 loop is CASEGPDLHFRGHSYQETQYF. As DNA, the CDR3 is TGTGCCTCGGAGGGACCCGACCTTCATTTCAGGGGGCATTCTTACCAAGAGACCCAGTACTTC.